This is a list of T cell receptor beta chains from one sample in a study of primary melanoma T cells and metastatic recurrence. Here immunoSEQ multiplex PCR was the method, and the copy in TCRdb shows in-frame clones only, minus some. The data contain a few hundred clones, over 65% of them singletons. The sequenced sample was melanoma tumor tissue. The receptors derive from a human donor with melanoma. CDR3s include the opening cysteine and the closing phenylalanine or tryptophan. Fields, in order: V gene, clone size, D gene, J gene, CDR3 DNA, CDR3 protein. The D gene is left open where the match is weak. The listing skips clone size in some rows; elsewhere it reads once, few, many or a size class.

TRBV29-1	once	TRBD1	TRBJ1-2	TGCAGCGTTGGAATCGGCTCTGGGATCGGCAGGGGGCGCTTGGATGGCTACACCTTC	CSVGIGSGIGRGRLDGYTF
TRBV7-8	-	-	TRBJ1-1	TGTGCCAGCAGCTCTGTTCGTGGGAACACTGAAGCTTTCTTT	CASSSVRGNTEAFF
TRBV6-8	-	-	TRBJ2-2	TGTGCCATCAATAGCCCCCAGGCCAACACCGGGGAGCTGTTTTTT	CAINSPQANTGELFF
TRBV15	-	-	TRBJ2-5	TGTGCCACCAGCAGAGAGGCCTCCGCCCGAGAGACCCAGTACTTC	CATSREASARETQYF
TRBV5-1	-	TRBD2	TRBJ2-3	TGCGCCAGCAGCGAACAGCTAGCGGGGGGGCCAGATACGCAGTATTTT	CASSEQLAGGPDTQYF
TRBV6-8	-	TRBD1	TRBJ2-7	TGTGCCAGCAGTAAACAGGGGGCCGAGCAGTACTTC	CASSKQGAEQYF
TRBV11-3	once	TRBD1	TRBJ1-1	TGTGCCAGCAGCTCCATGGGACAGCAGAACACTGAAGCTTTCTTT	CASSSMGQQNTEAFF
TRBV7-8	-	-	TRBJ2-3	TGTGCTAGCAGCTTAAATATCCGGGATACGCAGTATTTT	CASSLNIRDTQYF
TRBV6-8	-	TRBD1	TRBJ1-5	TGTGCCAGCAGTTACTCGACTCCAGGGGGTAGCAATCAGCCCCAGCATTTT	CASSYSTPGGSNQPQHF
TRBV7-6	-	TRBD2	TRBJ2-2	TGTGCCAGCAGACTAGCGGGGGACACCGGGGAGCTGTTTTTT	CASRLAGDTGELFF
TRBV19	-	-	TRBJ2-3	TGTGCCAGTAGTCCCATGGGGGGATACACAGATACGCAGTATTTT	CASSPMGGYTDTQYF
TRBV29-1	once	-	TRBJ2-3	TGCAGCGTTGGACAGAGCACAGATACGCAGTATTTT	CSVGQSTDTQYF
TRBV11-3	-	TRBD1	TRBJ1-5	TGTGCCAGCAGCGTTACCGGGACAGGGGCCAGCGGTCAGCCCCAGCATTTT	CASSVTGTGASGQPQHF
TRBV6-8	-	TRBD1	TRBJ1-5	TGTGCCAGCACTCAAGGACAGGGCCAGAATCAGCCCCAGCATTTT	CASTQGQGQNQPQHF
TRBV5-1	-	TRBD1	TRBJ2-3	TGCGCCAGCAGCGATGGGACAGGGGGGTTAGCAGATACGCAGTATTTT	CASSDGTGGLADTQYF
TRBV7-1	-	-	TRBJ2-7	TGTGCCAGCAGCCAAGAACCAAGGGCCAAAGACAGGTTTTCCTACGAGCAGTACTTC	CASSQEPRAKDRFSYEQYF
TRBV6-8	-	TRBD1	TRBJ1-3	TGTGCCAGCAGTTACTCCCGGGGACAGGGAGAAAACACCATATATTTT	CASSYSRGQGENTIYF
TRBV11-3	-	TRBD1	TRBJ2-7	TGTGCCAGCAGCTTCCCGATGGCAGGGGGCCCCTACGAGCAGTACTTC	CASSFPMAGGPYEQYF
TRBV7-1	-	-	TRBJ2-1	TGTGCCAGCAGCCCGCAACCTTCTAGCGTTGAGCAGTTCTTC	CASSPQPSSVEQFF
TRBV28	-	TRBD1	TRBJ1-6	TGTGCCAGCAGCCCGACAGGGACCAATTCACCCCTCCACTTT	CASSPTGTNSPLHF
TRBV22-1	-	-	TRBJ1-5	TGTGCCAGCAGTTTCGGGGGGTATAGCAATCAGCCCCAGCATTTT	CASSFGGYSNQPQHF
TRBV6-8	-	TRBD2	TRBJ2-3	TGTGCCAGCAGCCCTAGCGGGAGTGTCAAAAATACGCAGTATTTT	CASSPSGSVKNTQYF
TRBV11-3	-	-	TRBJ2-7	TGTGCCAGCAGCCCCCAGGACAGTCGGATCGAGCAGTACTTC	CASSPQDSRIEQYF
TRBV7-7	-	TRBD2	TRBJ2-3	TGTGCCAGCAGCTTGGCGGCTAGCGGGAGGAGGGGGTCGCAGTATTTT	CASSLAASGRRGSQYF